These 6 T cell receptor beta chains came from one sample sequenced in a study of T cell changes during pregnancy in multiple sclerosis. Libraries were prepared by immunoSEQ multiplex PCR; TCRdb keeps only in-frame clonotypes and omits some of them. The sample lists tens of thousands of clones; 91% were seen once. Sequenced material: CD4+ T cells from peripheral blood mononuclear cells, taken in the third trimester of pregnancy. The receptors here all came from a female donor in good health, enrolled as a control in a pregnancy study.

The CDR3 here is CSVGQGIQETQYF. As DNA, the CDR3 is TGCAGCGTTGGGCAGGGAATCCAAGAGACCCAGTACTTC. The chain couples TRBV29-1 to TRBJ2-5, with D possibly being TRBD1 (5 bases). Per the germline V gene, CDR1 is SQVTM and CDR2 is ANQGSEA. CDR3 length: 13 residues. V shed 4 bases and J shed 1 base, with 10 bases lying between them. The full variable domain, completed using reference TRBV29-1 and TRBJ2-5, is SAVISQKPSRDICQRGTSLTIQCQVDSQVTMMFWYRQQPGQSLTLIATANQGSEATYESGFVIDKFPISRPNLTFSTLTVSNMSPEDSSIYLCSVGQGIQETQYFGPGTRLLVL.

The count of this clone is one. The chain joins TRBV30 to TRBJ1-5, with a weak D call TRBD1 (5 bases). V gave up 3 bases and J gave up 1 base, with 22 bases separating them. This CDR3 has 18 amino acids. CDR1 is GTSNPN and CDR2 is SVGIG in the germline V gene (reference sequence). The CDR3 sequence is CAWSGNGGVGFSNQPQHF. The DNA of the CDR3 is TGTGCCTGGAGCGGTAATGGGGGGGTTGGATTCAGCAATCAGCCCCAGCATTTT.

V and J are TRBV6-5 and TRBJ1-5; 7 nucleotides align to TRBD1. The CDR3 is 15 amino acids. The germline V gene encodes CDR1 MNHEY and CDR2 SVGAGI. The V gene end was trimmed by 2 bases and the J gene end by 2 bases; junction bases not matched to a gene: 3. The CDR3 coding sequence is TGTGCCAGCAGTTACGGAGGGGGCGGCAATCAGCCCCAGCATTTT. Its protein product is CASSYGGGGNQPQHF.

For this clone: One end of the junction fails to match germline, which may point to a read error. The chain uses TRBV6-5 and TRBJ1-2; 11 bases are shared with TRBD1. The CDR3 extends over 13 amino acids. The germline CDR1 and CDR2 sequences are MNHEY and SVGAGI. CDR3 residues: CVAGQGVNYGYTF. Written as DNA, the CDR3 is TGCGTCGCGGGACAGGGGGTTAACTATGGCTACACCTTC.

The CDR3 loop is CASSVYRDQPQHF. CDR3 in DNA: TGTGCCAGCAGTGTTTACAGGGATCAGCCCCAGCATTTT. The chain has TRBV2 and TRBJ1-5, with D possibly matching TRBD1 (6 bases). V lost 4 bases, J lost 5 bases, and 9 bases lay in between. The CDR3 runs to 13 residues. Per the germline V gene, CDR1 is SNHLY and CDR2 is FYNNEI.

The chain has TRBV19 and TRBJ2-1; 7 positions match TRBD2. Losses at the gene ends were 5 bases for V and 6 bases for J; bases not matched to a gene: 10. The germline gives CDR1 LNHDA, CDR2 SQIVND (reference sequence). There are 15 residues in the CDR3. The CDR3 protein is CASSRVQGGINEQFF. For the CDR3, the DNA is TGTGCCAGTAGTCGGGTGCAGGGAGGGATCAATGAGCAGTTCTTC.